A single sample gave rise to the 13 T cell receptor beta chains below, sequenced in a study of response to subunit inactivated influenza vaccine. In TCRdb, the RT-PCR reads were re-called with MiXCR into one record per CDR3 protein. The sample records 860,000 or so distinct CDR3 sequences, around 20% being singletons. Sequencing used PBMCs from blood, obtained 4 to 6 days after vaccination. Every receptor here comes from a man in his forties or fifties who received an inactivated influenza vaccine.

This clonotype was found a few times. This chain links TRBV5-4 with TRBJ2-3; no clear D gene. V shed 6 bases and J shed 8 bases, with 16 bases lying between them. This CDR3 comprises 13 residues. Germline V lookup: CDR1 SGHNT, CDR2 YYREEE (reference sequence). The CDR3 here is CASTLSGLGTQYF. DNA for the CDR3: TGTGCCAGCACCCTATCCGGGTTGGGTACGCAGTATTTT.

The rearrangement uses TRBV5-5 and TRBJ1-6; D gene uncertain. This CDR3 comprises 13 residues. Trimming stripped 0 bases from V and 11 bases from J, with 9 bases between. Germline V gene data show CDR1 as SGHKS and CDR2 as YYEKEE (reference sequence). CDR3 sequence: CASSLAGGTPLHF. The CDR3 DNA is TGTGCCAGCAGCTTGGCTGGCGGCACACCCCTCCACTTT.

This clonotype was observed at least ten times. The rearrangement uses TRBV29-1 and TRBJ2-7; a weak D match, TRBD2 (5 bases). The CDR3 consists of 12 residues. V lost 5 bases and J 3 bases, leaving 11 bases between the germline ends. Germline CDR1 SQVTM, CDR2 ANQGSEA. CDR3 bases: TGCAGCGTTTTAGGGAGTGACTACGAGCAGTACTTC. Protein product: CSVLGSDYEQYF.

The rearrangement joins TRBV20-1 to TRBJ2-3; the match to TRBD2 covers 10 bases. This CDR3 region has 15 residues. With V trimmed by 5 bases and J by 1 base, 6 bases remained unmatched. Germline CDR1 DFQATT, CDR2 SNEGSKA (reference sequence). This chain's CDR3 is CSALGLASGTDTQYF. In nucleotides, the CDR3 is TGCAGTGCTCTGGGACTAGCGTCGGGCACAGATACGCAGTATTTT.

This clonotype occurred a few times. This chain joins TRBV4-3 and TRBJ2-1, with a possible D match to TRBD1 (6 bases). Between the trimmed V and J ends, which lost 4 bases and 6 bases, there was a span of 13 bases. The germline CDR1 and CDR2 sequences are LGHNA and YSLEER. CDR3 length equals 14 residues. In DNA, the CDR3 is TGCGCCAGCAGCCCGTGGTTGGGGGCCAATGAGCAGTTCTTC. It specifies CASSPWLGANEQFF.

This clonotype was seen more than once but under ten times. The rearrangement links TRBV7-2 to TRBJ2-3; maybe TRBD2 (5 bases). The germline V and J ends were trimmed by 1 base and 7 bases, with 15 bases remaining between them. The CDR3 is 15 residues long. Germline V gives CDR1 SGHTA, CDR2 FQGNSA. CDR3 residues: CASSLGGPRVNTQYF. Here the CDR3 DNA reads TGTGCCAGCAGCTTAGGGGGTCCGAGGGTGAATACGCAGTATTTT.

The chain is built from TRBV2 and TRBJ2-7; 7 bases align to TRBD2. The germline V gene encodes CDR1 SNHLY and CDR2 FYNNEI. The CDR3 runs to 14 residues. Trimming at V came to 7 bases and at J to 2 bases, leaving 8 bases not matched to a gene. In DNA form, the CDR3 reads TGTGCCAGCATGGGGGGGGAGCCAACCTACGAGCAGTACTTC. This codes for CASMGGEPTYEQYF.

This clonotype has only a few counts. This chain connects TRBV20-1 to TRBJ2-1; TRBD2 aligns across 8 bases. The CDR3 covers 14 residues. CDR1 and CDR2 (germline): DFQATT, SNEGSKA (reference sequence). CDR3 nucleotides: TGCAGCGAGATAGCGGGGCCGGCCTACAATGAGCAGTTCTTC. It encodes CSEIAGPAYNEQFF.

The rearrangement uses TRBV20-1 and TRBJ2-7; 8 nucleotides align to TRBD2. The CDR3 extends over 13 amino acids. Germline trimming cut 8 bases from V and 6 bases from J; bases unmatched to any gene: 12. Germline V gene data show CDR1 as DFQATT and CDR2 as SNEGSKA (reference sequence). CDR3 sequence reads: CSPLGLGSSEQYF. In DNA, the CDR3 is TGCAGTCCCTTGGGACTAGGCTCAAGCGAGCAGTACTTC.

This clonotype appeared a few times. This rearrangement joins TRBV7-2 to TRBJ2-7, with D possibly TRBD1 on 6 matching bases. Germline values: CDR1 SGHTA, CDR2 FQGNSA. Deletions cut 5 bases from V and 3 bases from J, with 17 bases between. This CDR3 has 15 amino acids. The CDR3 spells CASSQSRTENYEQYF. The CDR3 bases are TGTGCCAGCAGCCAATCTCGGACAGAAAACTACGAGCAGTACTTC. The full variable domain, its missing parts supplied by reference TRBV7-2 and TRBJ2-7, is GAGVSQSPSNKVTEKGKDVELRCDPISGHTALYWYRQSLGQGLEFLIYFQGNSAPDKSGLPSDRFSAERTGGSVSTLTIQRTQQEDSAVYLCASSQSRTENYEQYFGPGTRLTVT.

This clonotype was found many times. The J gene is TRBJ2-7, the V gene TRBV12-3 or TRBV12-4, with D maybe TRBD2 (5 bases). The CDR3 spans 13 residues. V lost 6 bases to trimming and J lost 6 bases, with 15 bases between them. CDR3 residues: CASSSGVIREQYF. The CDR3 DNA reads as TGTGCCAGCAGCTCCGGGGTAATACGCGAGCAGTACTTC.

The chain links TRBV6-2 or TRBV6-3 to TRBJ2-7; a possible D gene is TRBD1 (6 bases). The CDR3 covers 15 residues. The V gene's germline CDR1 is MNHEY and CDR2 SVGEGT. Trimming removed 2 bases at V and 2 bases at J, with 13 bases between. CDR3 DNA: TGTGCCAGCAGTTACACCTCCGGACAGACCTACGAGCAGTACTTC. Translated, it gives CASSYTSGQTYEQYF.

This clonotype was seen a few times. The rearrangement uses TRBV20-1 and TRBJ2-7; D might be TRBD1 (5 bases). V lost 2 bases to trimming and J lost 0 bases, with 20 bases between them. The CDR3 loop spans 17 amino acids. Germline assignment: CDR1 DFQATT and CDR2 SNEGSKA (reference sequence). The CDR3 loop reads CSARSSRPRQNSYEQYF. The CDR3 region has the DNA TGCAGTGCTAGATCGAGTCGACCTAGACAGAACTCCTACGAGCAGTACTTC.